These 8 T cell receptor beta chains were all obtained from the same sample, sequenced in a study of T-cell reconstitution after alpha-beta-depleted transplantation in children. Preparing the TCRbeta library involved the use of unique molecular identifiers. TCRdb processed the PCR reads anew with MiXCR; each CDR3 protein has one entry. The sample holds about 480,000 distinct CDR3 sequences; under 15% are singletons and the top ten take about 5%. Sequenced here: PBMCs from the stem cell graft donor, sampled from the stem cell graft. These receptors were taken from a human donor who donated a stem cell graft to a child with combined immunodeficiency.

In this sample, this clonotype turned up many times. V usage is TRBV7-9 and J usage is TRBJ2-7; TRBD1 aligns across 7 bases. V dropped 5 bases and J dropped 9; count of bases not matched to a gene: 7. The CDR3 contains 12 residues. Germline CDR1 is SEHNR and CDR2 is FQNEAQ (reference sequence). CDR3 sequence reads: CASSRDSLRQYF. The CDR3, as DNA: TGTGCCAGCAGCCGGGACAGTCTTAGGCAGTACTTC.

There are many counts of this clonotype. This chain uses TRBV29-1 with TRBJ2-1; D is perhaps TRBD2 (7 bases). The germline V gene has CDR1 SQVTM and CDR2 ANQGSEA. The CDR3 is 12 amino acids. Trimming removed 7 bases at V and 8 bases at J, with 15 bases between. The CDR3 sequence: CSAGGGSDEQFF. The CDR3 DNA reads TGCAGCGCTGGGGGCGGGAGCGATGAGCAGTTCTTC.

This clonotype has only a few counts. The rearrangement uses TRBV6-1 and TRBJ2-5, with TRBD2 matching 8 bases. Per germline, CDR1 MNHNS and CDR2 SASEGT. V lost 8 bases and J lost 5; bases outside the gene matches: 7. CDR3 size: 13 residues. CDR3 DNA sequence: TGTGCCAGCGACGGGGGGGGCTGGGAGACCCAGTACTTC. Protein sequence: CASDGGGWETQYF.

This clonotype appeared a few times. V usage is TRBV5-1 and J usage is TRBJ2-5; D not certain. Per germline, CDR1 SGHRS and CDR2 YFSETQ. This CDR3 comprises 14 residues. Trimming left V 0 bases short and J 5 bases short, with 11 bases between. The CDR3 DNA sequence: TGCGCCAGCAGCTTGGATACAGCCCAGGAGACCCAGTACTTC. Its protein product is CASSLDTAQETQYF.

This clonotype was counted between two and nine times. V gene TRBV5-6 combines with J gene TRBJ2-3; a possible D gene is TRBD2 (7 bases). Germline CDR1 reads SGHDT; CDR2 reads YYEEEE. Trimming shortened V by 7 bases and J by 1 base, and 13 bases separated the two germline ends. The CDR3 has 14 residues. DNA for the CDR3: TGTGCCAGCCAGCACGGGGGGCGCACAGATACGCAGTATTTT. Its translation is CASQHGGRTDTQYF.

This clonotype came up many times. This rearrangement joins TRBV20-1 to TRBJ1-1; 7 bases are shared with TRBD1. The CDR3 runs 14 residues. V shed 4 bases and J 2 bases; nucleotides not matched to a gene: 7. Germline V lookup: CDR1 DFQATT, CDR2 SNEGSKA (reference sequence). As DNA, the CDR3 is TGCAGTGCTACAGGGGGGTACTTTAACACTGAAGCTTTCTTT. Protein sequence: CSATGGYFNTEAFF.

In its sample, this clonotype was seen a few times. V and J are TRBV6-5 and TRBJ2-3; no clear D gene. Trimming took 4 bases from V and 6 from J, leaving 8 bases between them. Germline V gives CDR1 MNHEY, CDR2 SVGAGI. The CDR3 is made up of 12 amino acids. DNA for the CDR3: TGTGCCAGCAGTTTCGCCCGGGATACGCAGTATTTT. Translated: CASSFARDTQYF.

This clonotype was detected only a few times. The rearrangement uses TRBV7-9 and TRBJ2-3, with D possibly being TRBD2 (7 bases). Germline CDR1 reads SEHNR; CDR2 reads FQNEAQ (reference sequence). V lost 6 bases to trimming and J lost 2 bases, with 12 bases between them. The CDR3 covers 14 residues. The CDR3 DNA sequence: TGTGCCAGCAGGAGAGGGGGGGTCACAGATACGCAGTATTTT. Translated, it gives CASRRGGVTDTQYF. The variable domain in full, completed from reference TRBV7-9 and TRBJ2-3, reads DTGVSQNPRHKITKRGQNVTFRCDPISEHNRLYWYRQTLGQGPEFLTYFQNEAQLEKSRLLSDRFSAERPKGSFSTLEIQRTEQGDSAMYLCASRRGGVTDTQYFGPGTRLTVL.